The clone carrying this T cell receptor (beta chain) occurred a few times. Its antigen is currently unknown. Germline loops: CDR1 SGHNT, CDR2 YYREEE (reference sequence). V lost 4 bases and J lost 5, with 21 bases in between. The CDR3 runs 16 residues. The data are from a study of beta chain features in type 1 diabetes. General study findings and limits: High TCR expression in some cells could lead to their over-representation in cDNA sequencing. Whether TCRB rearrangement is influenced by HLA type was left unresolved in this analysis.

Sampling consisted of one heparinised blood draw per donor, averaging about 110 mL. Purities over 95% were achieved in all sorted populations. Every bit of the isolated RNA underwent reverse transcription, so sequencing read expressed TCRB transcripts. Profiled with immunoSEQ multiplex PCR; TCRdb holds only in-frame clones, not every one. The sample contains 900,000 or so clones, 17% of which appear only once. V and J are TRBV5-4 and TRBJ1-1; D is ambiguous. Source material: naive CD4+ T cells from blood. The receptor comes from a woman aged 18-29 years in good health. CDR3 loop: CASSPLGPGVVTEAFF. Written as DNA, the CDR3 is TGTGCCAGCAGCCCCCTCGGGCCAGGAGTAGTTACTGAAGCTTTCTTT.